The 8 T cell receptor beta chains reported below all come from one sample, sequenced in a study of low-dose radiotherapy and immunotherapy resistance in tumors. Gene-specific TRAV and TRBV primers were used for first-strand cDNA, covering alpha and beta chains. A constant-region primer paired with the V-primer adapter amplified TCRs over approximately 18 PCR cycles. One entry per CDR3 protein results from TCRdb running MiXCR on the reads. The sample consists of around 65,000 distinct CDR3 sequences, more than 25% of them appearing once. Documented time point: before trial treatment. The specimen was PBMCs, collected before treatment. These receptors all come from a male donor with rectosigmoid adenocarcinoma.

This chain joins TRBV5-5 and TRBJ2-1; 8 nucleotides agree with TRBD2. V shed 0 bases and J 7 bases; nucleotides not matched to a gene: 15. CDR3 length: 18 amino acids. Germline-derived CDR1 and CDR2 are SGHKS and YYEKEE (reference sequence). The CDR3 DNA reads TGTGCCAGCAGCTTGGTTTCGGGGACTAGTTTGGCCGGAAATGAGCAGTTCTTC. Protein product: CASSLVSGTSLAGNEQFF.

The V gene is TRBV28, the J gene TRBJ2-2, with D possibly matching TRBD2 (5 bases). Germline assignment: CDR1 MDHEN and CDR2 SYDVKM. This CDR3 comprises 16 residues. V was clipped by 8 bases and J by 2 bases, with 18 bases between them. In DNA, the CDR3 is TGTGCCAGCCGCCCCCGGCGAGGGTTTAACACCGGGGAGCTGTTTTTT. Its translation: CASRPRRGFNTGELFF.

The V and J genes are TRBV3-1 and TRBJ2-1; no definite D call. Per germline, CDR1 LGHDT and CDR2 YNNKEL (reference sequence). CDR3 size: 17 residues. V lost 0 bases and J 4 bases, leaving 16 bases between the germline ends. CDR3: CASSQDGASLIYNEQFF. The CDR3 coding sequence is TGTGCCAGCAGCCAAGATGGCGCCTCCCTAATTTACAATGAGCAGTTCTTC.

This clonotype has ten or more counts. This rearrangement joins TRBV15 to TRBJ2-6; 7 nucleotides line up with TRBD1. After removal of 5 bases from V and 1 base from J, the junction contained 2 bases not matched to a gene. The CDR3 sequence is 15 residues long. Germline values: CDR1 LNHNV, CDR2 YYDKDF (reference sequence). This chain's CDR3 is CATSRQGSGANVLTF. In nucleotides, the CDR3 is TGTGCCACCAGCCGACAGGGATCTGGGGCCAACGTCCTGACTTTC.

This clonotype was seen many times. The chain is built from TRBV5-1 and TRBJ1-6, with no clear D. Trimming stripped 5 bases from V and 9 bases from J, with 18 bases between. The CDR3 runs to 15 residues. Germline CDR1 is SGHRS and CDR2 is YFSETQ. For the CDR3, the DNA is TGCGCCAGCAGGGCGGGAGGGTACGCTAGTTCACCCCTCCACTTT. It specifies CASRAGGYASSPLHF.

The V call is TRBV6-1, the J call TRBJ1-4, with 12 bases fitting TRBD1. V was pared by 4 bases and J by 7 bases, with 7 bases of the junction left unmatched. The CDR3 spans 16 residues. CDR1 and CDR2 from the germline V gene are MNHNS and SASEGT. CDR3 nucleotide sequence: TGTGCCAGCAGTGGAACCGGGACAGGGGGCGGTGAAAAACTGTTTTTT. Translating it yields CASSGTGTGGGEKLFF.

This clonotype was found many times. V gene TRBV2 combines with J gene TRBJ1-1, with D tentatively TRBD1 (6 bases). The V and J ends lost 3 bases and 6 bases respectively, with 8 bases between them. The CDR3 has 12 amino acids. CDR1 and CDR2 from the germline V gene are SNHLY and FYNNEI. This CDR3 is CASSDWGPEAFF. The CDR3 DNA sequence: TGTGCCAGCAGTGATTGGGGGCCTGAAGCTTTCTTT.

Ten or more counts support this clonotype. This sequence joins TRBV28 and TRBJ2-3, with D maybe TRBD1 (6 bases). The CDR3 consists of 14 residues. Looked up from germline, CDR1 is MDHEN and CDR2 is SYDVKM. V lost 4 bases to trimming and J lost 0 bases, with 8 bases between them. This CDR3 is CASSSGQSTDTQYF. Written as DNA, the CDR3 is TGTGCCAGCAGTTCTGGACAGAGCACAGATACGCAGTATTTT. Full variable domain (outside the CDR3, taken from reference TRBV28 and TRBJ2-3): DVKVTQSSRYLVKRTGEKVFLECVQDMDHENMFWYRQDPGLGLRLIYFSYDVKMKEKGDIPEGYSVSREKKERFSLILESASTNQTSMYLCASSSGQSTDTQYFGPGTRLTVL.